Following are 12 T cell receptor beta chains from one sample sequenced in a study of blood T cell repertoires in COVID-19. Assay used: immunoSEQ multiplex PCR; TCRdb lists only in-frame clones, some missing. The sample carries 200,000 to 250,000 clones, about 79% recorded once. The specimen sequenced was PBMCs or T cells enriched from blood (not recorded which). These receptors were obtained from a woman in her sixties who had recovered from COVID-19.

This clone has more than one count but fewer than ten. This sequence joins TRBV20-1 and TRBJ2-7, with D unresolved. The CDR3 has 11 residues. From germline, CDR1 is DFQATT and CDR2 SNEGSKA (reference sequence). The CDR3 DNA follows: TGCAGCCTGAGTACCCCCTACGAGCAGTACTTC. This gives the protein CSLSTPYEQYF.

CDR3 region: CASTPLAVNTGELFF. DNA of the CDR3: TGTGCCAGCACCCCACTAGCGGTTAACACCGGGGAGCTGTTTTTT. The chain combines TRBV6-5 with TRBJ2-2; 8 bases match TRBD2. The CDR3 runs 15 residues. Per germline, CDR1 MNHEY and CDR2 SVGAGI. Trimming cost V 7 bases and J 2 bases; bases outside gene matches: 6.

A single count supports this clone. V usage is TRBV15 and J usage is TRBJ2-7; the D is unclear. The CDR3 runs 15 residues. Trimming pared 0 bases from V and 0 bases from J, leaving 9 bases between. Germline V lookup: CDR1 LNHNV, CDR2 YYDKDF (reference sequence). The CDR3 loop is CATSRDRSFSYEQYF. The CDR3 coding sequence is TGTGCCACCAGCAGAGATCGGAGTTTCTCCTACGAGCAGTACTTC.

V gene TRBV19 combines with J gene TRBJ2-3; TRBD2 agrees at 11 bases. This CDR3 has 16 residues. Germline assignment: CDR1 LNHDA and CDR2 SQIVND (reference sequence). V was clipped by 3 bases and J by 5 bases; unmatched bases: 7. The CDR3 nucleotides are TGTGCCAGTAGTATGGGACTAGCGGTGAGAGGAGATACGCAGTATTTT. It codes for CASSMGLAVRGDTQYF.

The V gene is TRBV27, the J gene TRBJ2-7, with TRBD2 identical over 8 bases. Germline V gene sequence: CDR1 MNHEY, CDR2 SMNVEV (reference sequence). Unmatched junction bases numbered 12, after V lost 5 bases and J lost 6 bases. This CDR3 has 15 amino acids. CDR3 bases: TGTGCCAGCAGTGCGTTAGCGGGGCCCCGACGCGAGCAGTACTTC. Protein sequence: CASSALAGPRREQYF.

This chain uses TRBV10-2 with TRBJ2-7; 7 bases are a match to TRBD1. Germline V lookup: CDR1 WSHSY, CDR2 SAAADI. CDR3 size: 16 residues. Trimming took 1 base from V and 3 from J; bases not matched to a gene: 9. Here the CDR3 reads CASSEYRADRSYEQYF. In nucleotides, the CDR3 is TGCGCCAGCAGTGAGTATAGAGCGGACAGGAGCTACGAGCAGTACTTC.

The chain has TRBV11-3 and TRBJ2-2; no firm D call. Germline V gives CDR1 SGHNT, CDR2 YENEEA. CDR3 size: 14 residues. Trimming took off 0 bases at V and 3 bases at J, with 5 bases between the two ends. The CDR3 DNA follows: TGTGCCAGCAGCTTAGAGGCAGACACCGGGGAGCTGTTTTTT. It codes for CASSLEADTGELFF.

V and J are TRBV4-2 and TRBJ2-3; 7 positions agree with TRBD2. The V gene end was trimmed by 1 base and the J gene end by 0 bases; junction bases not matched to a gene: 4. This CDR3 spans 16 amino acids. Germline V gene data show CDR1 as LGHNA and CDR2 as YNFKEQ. In DNA, the CDR3 is TGTGCCAGCAGCCAAGTTTCGGGAGGAAGCACAGATACGCAGTATTTT. Translating it yields CASSQVSGGSTDTQYF.

V is TRBV5-1 and J is TRBJ2-5; 8 bases agree with TRBD1. The germline gives CDR1 SGHRS, CDR2 YFSETQ. The CDR3 sequence is 14 residues long. Trimming cost V 3 bases and J 5 bases; bases outside gene matches: 6. The CDR3 is CASSSGQGMETQYF. The CDR3 DNA is TGCGCCAGCAGCTCAGGACAGGGCATGGAGACCCAGTACTTC.

The V and J genes are TRBV7-6 and TRBJ1-3; 7 nucleotides match TRBD1. The V segment lost 5 bases and the J segment 7 bases; nucleotides outside the gene matches: 8. The CDR3 consists of 14 residues. Germline CDR1 and CDR2: SGHVS and FNYEAQ. The CDR3 protein is CASSLGQLSNTIYF. CDR3 bases: TGTGCCAGCAGCCTGGGACAGTTGAGCAACACCATATATTTT.

The chain links TRBV19 to TRBJ2-5; the match to TRBD1 covers 11 bases. Germline V gene sequence: CDR1 LNHDA, CDR2 SQIVND (reference sequence). The CDR3 length is 15 residues. The trim removed 3 bases at V and 5 bases at J, leaving 5 bases unmatched. Here the CDR3 reads CASSIGQGAAETQYF. The DNA for the CDR3 is TGTGCCAGTAGTATTGGACAGGGGGCAGCGGAGACCCAGTACTTC.

The chain has TRBV7-8 and TRBJ2-5; possible D gene TRBD1, 6 bases. The length of the CDR3 is 16 residues. Trimming left V 2 bases short and J 2 bases short, with 15 bases between. CDR1 is SGHVS, CDR2 FQNEAQ, per germline. The CDR3 sequence: CASSLTRTVLQETQYF. As DNA, the CDR3 is TGTGCCAGCAGCTTAACCCGGACAGTCCTGCAAGAGACCCAGTACTTC. Variable domain in full (rest from reference TRBV7-8 and TRBJ2-5): GAGVSQSPRYKVAKRGQDVALRCDPISGHVSLFWYQQALGQGPEFLTYFQNEAQLDKSGLPSDRFFAERPEGSVSTLKIQRTQQEDSAVYLCASSLTRTVLQETQYFGPGTRLLVL.